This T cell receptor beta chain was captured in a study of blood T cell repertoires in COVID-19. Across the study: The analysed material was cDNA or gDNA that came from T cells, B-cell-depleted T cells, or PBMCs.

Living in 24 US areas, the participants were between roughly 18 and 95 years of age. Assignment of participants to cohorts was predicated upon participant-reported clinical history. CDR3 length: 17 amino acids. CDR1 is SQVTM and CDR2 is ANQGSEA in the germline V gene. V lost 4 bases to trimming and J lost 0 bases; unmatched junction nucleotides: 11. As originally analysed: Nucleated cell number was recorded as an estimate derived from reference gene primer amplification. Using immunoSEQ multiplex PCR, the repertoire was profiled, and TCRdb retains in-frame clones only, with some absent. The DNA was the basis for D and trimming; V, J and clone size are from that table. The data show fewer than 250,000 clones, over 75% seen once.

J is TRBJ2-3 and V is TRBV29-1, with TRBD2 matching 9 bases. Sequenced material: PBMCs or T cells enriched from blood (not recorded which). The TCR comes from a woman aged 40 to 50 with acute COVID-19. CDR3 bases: TGCAGCGTTGGATTGCTAGCGGGATCTACTAGCACAGATACGCAGTATTTT. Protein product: CSVGLLAGSTSTDTQYF.